Below, 19 T cell receptor beta chains from the same sample are listed, as sequenced in a study of blood T cell repertoires in COVID-19. Produced via immunoSEQ multiplex PCR; TCRdb's table is partial and in-frame only. The sample has about 120,000 clones; more than 70% are singletons. The sequencing sample was made of peripheral blood. These TCRs come from a human donor in a cohort sampled during active COVID-19.

This clone showed up just a few times. The chain uses TRBV6-5 and TRBJ1-1; a weak D match, TRBD1 (5 bases). This CDR3 has 12 residues. V lost 6 bases, J lost 1 base, and 6 bases lay in between. Germline values: CDR1 MNHEY, CDR2 SVGAGI. Here the CDR3 DNA reads TGTGCCAGCAGCACAGGGAACACTGAAGCTTTCTTT. Residues: CASSTGNTEAFF.

The rearrangement joins TRBV5-1 to TRBJ1-6; D not certain. Germline CDR1 is SGHRS and CDR2 is YFSETQ. This CDR3 has 13 residues. With 1 base removed from V and 11 bases from J, the gap between germline ends came to 10 bases. The CDR3 region is CASSLTPEAPLHF. In DNA form, the CDR3 reads TGCGCCAGCAGCTTGACCCCGGAGGCACCCCTCCACTTT.

J is TRBJ2-7 and V is TRBV28, with D unresolved. This CDR3 is 12 amino acids long. Trimming pared 4 bases from V and 5 bases from J, leaving 9 bases between. Germline V gene sequence: CDR1 MDHEN, CDR2 SYDVKM. This CDR3 reads CASSSVLHEQYF. As DNA, the CDR3 is TGTGCCAGCAGTTCAGTTTTACACGAGCAGTACTTC. The full variable domain, rest sourced from reference TRBV28 and TRBJ2-7, is DVKVTQSSRYLVKRTGEKVFLECVQDMDHENMFWYRQDPGLGLRLIYFSYDVKMKEKGDIPEGYSVSREKKERFSLILESASTNQTSMYLCASSSVLHEQYFGPGTRLTVT.

The V and J genes are TRBV5-1 and TRBJ1-1; TRBD1 matches at 7 bases. The CDR3 totals 15 residues. Per germline, CDR1 SGHRS and CDR2 YFSETQ. With V trimmed by 4 bases and J by 1 base, 7 bases remained unmatched. The CDR3 sequence is CASSPLGTANTEAFF. DNA for the CDR3: TGCGCCAGCAGCCCACTAGGGACAGCGAACACTGAAGCTTTCTTT.

The chain recombines TRBV30 with TRBJ2-1, with 14 bases identical to TRBD2. The germline gives CDR1 GTSNPN, CDR2 SVGIG (reference sequence). The junction had 13 bases not matched to a gene; V was cut back by 7 bases and J by 5 bases. The CDR3 has 17 residues. The DNA of the CDR3 is TGTGCCTCCTTGCCCGGGACTAGCGGGAGTTCGCACAATGAGCAGTTCTTC. Protein product: CASLPGTSGSSHNEQFF.

The V call is TRBV6-2 or TRBV6-3, the J call TRBJ1-4; D may be TRBD1 (6 bases). The CDR3 covers 17 residues. V lost 2 bases to trimming and J lost 1 base, with 14 bases between them. The germline CDR1 and CDR2 sequences are MNHEY and SVGEGT. CDR3 amino acids: CASSYPQGKRTNEKLFF. In DNA, the CDR3 is TGTGCCAGCAGTTACCCCCAGGGGAAAAGAACTAATGAAAAACTGTTTTTT.

V usage is TRBV6-1 and J usage is TRBJ2-7, with D perhaps TRBD1 (5 bases). This CDR3 region has 15 residues. Trimming pared 1 base from V and 2 bases from J, leaving 12 bases between. Germline assignment: CDR1 MNHNS and CDR2 SASEGT. CDR3 in amino acids: CASSEGQGSAYEQYF. In DNA form, the CDR3 reads TGTGCCAGCAGTGAAGGTCAGGGATCGGCCTACGAGCAGTACTTC.

J is TRBJ1-2 and V is TRBV6-1; TRBD1 agrees at 11 bases. Germline trimming cut 4 bases from V and 8 bases from J; bases unmatched to any gene: 9. The length of the CDR3 is 15 residues. Germline V lookup: CDR1 MNHNS, CDR2 SASEGT. The CDR3 region has the DNA TGTGCCAGCAGTGTCCTTGGACAGGGGGCTAACGGCTACACCTTC. Translation: CASSVLGQGANGYTF.

The gene calls are TRBV4-1 and TRBJ2-7; possible D gene TRBD2, 7 bases. This CDR3 contains 14 residues. The germline CDR1 and CDR2 sequences are MGHRA and YSYEKL. Trimming took 4 bases from V and 2 from J, leaving 12 bases between them. CDR3 bases: TGCGCCAGCAGCCTTAGGGGGGGGACCTACGAGCAGTACTTC. It codes for CASSLRGGTYEQYF.

The chain carries TRBV4-1 and TRBJ1-2; D is possibly TRBD1 (6 bases). The CDR3 sequence is 15 residues long. From germline, CDR1 is MGHRA and CDR2 YSYEKL. Trimming left V 0 bases short and J 4 bases short, with 12 bases between. CDR3 nucleotide sequence: TGCGCCAGCAGCCAAGACAGGGGAGCGTCCTATGGCTACACCTTC. It yields the protein CASSQDRGASYGYTF.

The rearrangement links TRBV25-1 to TRBJ2-7, with 7 bases that match TRBD1. Germline V gene sequence: CDR1 MGHDK, CDR2 SYGVNS. V trimming: 8 bases; J trimming: 2 bases; junction bases outside the gene matches: 12. There are 15 residues in the CDR3. The CDR3 DNA sequence: TGTGCCAGCGGGCCCCCCAACAGGGGCACCTACGAGCAGTACTTC. Translated: CASGPPNRGTYEQYF.

For this clone: The DNA is omitted, as the CDR3 cannot be located on it reliably, and the CDR3 follows TCRdb's listing. The chain has TRBV21-1 and TRBJ2-7; TRBD1 reflects the table's D call only, with no check against the DNA. TRBV21-1 is labeled a pseudogene. The CDR3 is 16 residues long, counting both termini. The CDR3 spells CASSKVGTGNPYEQYF.

The chain couples TRBV27 to TRBJ1-1; weak D call: TRBD1 (6 bases). V was trimmed by 6 bases and J by 4 bases, leaving 15 bases between them. From germline, CDR1 is MNHEY and CDR2 SMNVEV (reference sequence). This CDR3 has 14 residues. Here the CDR3 DNA reads TGTGCCAGCAGGGGGCAGGGGACCTTCACTGAAGCTTTCTTT. It codes for CASRGQGTFTEAFF.

This clone was picked up a small number of times. The genes are TRBV7-9 and TRBJ2-7; tentative D call: TRBD2 (6 bases). The germline CDR1 and CDR2 sequences are SEHNR and FQNEAQ (reference sequence). This CDR3 comprises 14 residues. V was clipped by 1 base and J by 5 bases, with 12 bases between them. CDR3 DNA: TGTGCCAGCAGCTTAGAGGCGGGGATCAACGAGCAGTACTTC. Amino acids: CASSLEAGINEQYF. Full variable domain (outside the CDR3, taken from reference TRBV7-9 and TRBJ2-7): DTGVSQNPRHKITKRGQNVTFRCDPISEHNRLYWYRQTLGQGPEFLTYFQNEAQLEKSRLLSDRFSAERPKGSFSTLEIQRTEQGDSAMYLCASSLEAGINEQYFGPGTRLTVT.

This rearrangement joins TRBV10-3 to TRBJ2-2; weak D call: TRBD1 (6 bases). The CDR3 totals 15 residues. Germline CDR1 reads ENHRY; CDR2 reads SYGVKD. V lost 0 bases to trimming and J lost 8 bases, with 13 bases between them. The CDR3 region has the DNA TGTGCCATCAGTGAGTCGGCAGGGGCTTCTGGGGAGCTGTTTTTT. Translated, it gives CAISESAGASGELFF.

The chain has TRBV5-1 and TRBJ1-1; 11 positions agree with TRBD1. After removal of 3 bases from V and 3 bases from J, the junction contained 4 bases not matched to a gene. Germline CDR1 and CDR2: SGHRS and YFSETQ. This CDR3 is 15 amino acids long. DNA for the CDR3: TGCGCCAGCAGCTCCGGACAGGGGGCGGACACTGAAGCTTTCTTT. Translated, it gives CASSSGQGADTEAFF.

The chain recombines TRBV6-6 with TRBJ1-2; 8 nucleotides align to TRBD1. CDR1 is MNHNY, CDR2 SVGAGI, per germline (reference sequence). Losses at the gene ends were 6 bases for V and 4 bases for J; bases not matched to a gene: 22. The CDR3 has 19 amino acids. CDR3 in amino acids: CASSSKTGGIVPGIYGYTF. Here the CDR3 DNA reads TGTGCCAGCAGCTCTAAAACAGGGGGGATTGTTCCGGGGATCTATGGCTACACCTTC.

This chain connects TRBV7-9 to TRBJ1-1; TRBD1 matches at 9 bases. Trimming cost V 5 bases and J 3 bases; bases outside gene matches: 10. There are 16 residues in the CDR3. Germline V CDR1 and CDR2: SEHNR, FQNEAQ (reference sequence). CDR3 coding DNA: TGTGCCAGCAGCCTGGGACAGGGTGAGTTGGACACTGAAGCTTTCTTT. Translated: CASSLGQGELDTEAFF.

The rearrangement joins TRBV14 to TRBJ2-7, with TRBD1 identical over 12 bases. V shed 4 bases and J 4 bases; nucleotides not matched to a gene: 8. This CDR3 contains 16 residues. CDR1 is SGHDN, CDR2 FVKESK, per germline. DNA for the CDR3: TGTGCCAGCAGCCTCACCGGGACAGGGGGCGCTTACGAGCAGTACTTC. It yields the protein CASSLTGTGGAYEQYF.